The rows below give T cell receptor beta chains drawn from one sample of a study of blood T cell repertoires in COVID-19. Only in-frame clones appear in the TCRdb table, and some are missing; sequencing was by immunoSEQ multiplex PCR. The table lists about 200,000 clones, roughly 80% of them singletons. The sequencing input was peripheral blood. Every receptor here comes from a human donor in a cohort sampled during active COVID-19. Both conserved end residues are part of each CDR3. The D gene is left open where the match is weak. A clone size is listed for some rows: how often the clone was seen (once, few, many), or a class if it is expanded.

j_call clone_size v_call d_call cdr3_nt cdr3_aa
TRBJ1-4 . TRBV6-6 . TGTGCCGTCCGGGTAAATGAAAAACTGTTTTTT CAVRVNEKLFF
TRBJ2-7 . TRBV6-2/TRBV6-3 . TGTGCCAGCAGTTCGAACACCGCCTACGAGCAGTACTTC CASSSNTAYEQYF
TRBJ2-7 . TRBV6-2/TRBV6-3 TRBD2 TGTGCCAGCAGCCGCATAATCGGGACTACCTACGAGCAGTACTTC CASSRIIGTTYEQYF
TRBJ2-7 once TRBV5-1 TRBD1 TGCGCCAGCAGCTCCGCCGGGACAGGACCCTACGAGCAGTACTTC CASSSAGTGPYEQYF
TRBJ2-1 once TRBV5-1 TRBD2 TGCGCCAGCAGCGGAACTAGCGGGAGGCCAAATGAGCAGTTCTTC CASSGTSGRPNEQFF
TRBJ2-7 . TRBV5-1 . TGCGCCAGCAGCTCCGCCGGGAACTCCTACGAGCAGTACTTC CASSSAGNSYEQYF
TRBJ2-7 once TRBV27 TRBD2 TGTGCCAGCAGTCAAGGACTAGCGGGAGGCGAGCAGTACTTC CASSQGLAGGEQYF
TRBJ1-1 . TRBV2 . TGTGCCAGCAGTGCAATCAGGGGCGGCACTGAAGCTTTCTTT CASSAIRGGTEAFF
TRBJ1-6 . TRBV25-1 . TGTGCCAGCAGTGGGCAGGGGAATAATTCACCCCTCCACTTT CASSGQGNNSPLHF
TRBJ2-1 . TRBV6-2/TRBV6-3 . TGTGCCAGCAGTTACTTCGGCGGTGAGCAGTTCTTC CASSYFGGEQFF
TRBJ2-4 once TRBV10-3 TRBD2 TGTGCCATCAGCCCGGGACTAGCGGGAGTCCTAGCCAAAAACATTCAGTACTTC CAISPGLAGVLAKNIQYF
TRBJ2-2 once TRBV14 TRBD2 TGTGCCAGCCAGGGGATAGCGGGAGGAACCGGGGAGCTGTTTTTT CASQGIAGGTGELFF
TRBJ1-4 once TRBV15 . TGTGCCACCAGCAGGGATCGGGTGGCGCCGTTTGTTGAAAAACTGTTTTTT CATSRDRVAPFVEKLFF
TRBJ2-7 . TRBV5-1 TRBD2 TGCGCCAGCAGCCTACGGACTAGCGGGAACTACGAGCAGTACTTC CASSLRTSGNYEQYF
TRBJ2-1 . TRBV6-2/TRBV6-3 TRBD2 TGTGCCAGCAGTTCCGGGACTAGCTACAATGAGCAGTTCTTC CASSSGTSYNEQFF
TRBJ2-7 once TRBV7-2 . TGTGCCAGCAGCACGACTAGTTTCTACGAGCAGTACTTC CASSTTSFYEQYF
TRBJ2-1 . TRBV6-2/TRBV6-3 TRBD2 TGTGCCAGCAGTCCCCGACTAGCGGGAGGTTTCTACAATGAGCAGTTCTTC CASSPRLAGGFYNEQFF
TRBJ2-5 . TRBV3-1/TRBV3-2 TRBD1 TGTGCCAGCAGCCCGAACAGGGGTGCAGAGACCCAGTACTTC CASSPNRGAETQYF
TRBJ1-1 . TRBV19 TRBD1 TGTGCCAGTATCGGACAGGGGGATTTGAACACTGAAGCTTTCTTT CASIGQGDLNTEAFF
TRBJ2-7 . TRBV6-2/TRBV6-3 TRBD2 TGTGCCAGCAGTTATACCGGGACTAGCGGGAGGAGGTACGAGCAGTACTTC CASSYTGTSGRRYEQYF
TRBJ2-1 . TRBV7-2 TRBD1 TGTGCCAGCAGCTTAGCTGCAGGGGGTGTAAATGAGCAGTTCTTC CASSLAAGGVNEQFF
TRBJ1-2 . TRBV2 . TGTGCCAGCAATGGACAACATCTGGCCGGCTACACCTTC CASNGQHLAGYTF
TRBJ2-6 . TRBV28 TRBD1 TGTGCCAGCATGCCCCTACAGGGGTCTGGGGCCAACGTCCTGACTTTC CASMPLQGSGANVLTF
TRBJ2-7 . TRBV5-1 . TGCGCCAGCAGCTTGAAAGCGGAGGTCTACGAGCAGTACTTC CASSLKAEVYEQYF
TRBJ2-7 once TRBV5-6 TRBD1 TGTGCCAGCAGCTTGGGGGACAGGGCCTACGAGCAGTACTTC CASSLGDRAYEQYF
TRBJ1-2 . TRBV6-4 . TGTGCCAGCAGTGACTCGCGGGGCTACACCTTC CASSDSRGYTF
TRBJ2-3 . TRBV4-1 TRBD2 TGCGCCAGCAGCCAAGAACTAGCGGGCACAGATACGCAGTATTTT CASSQELAGTDTQYF
TRBJ2-1 . TRBV7-9 . TGTGCCAGCAGCTTAGGGGGAGACTACAATGAGCAGTTCTTC CASSLGGDYNEQFF
TRBJ2-1 . TRBV4-2 TRBD2 TGTGCCAGCAGCCAAGATTTCCAGCGGGAGGCCAATGAGCAGTTCTTC CASSQDFQREANEQFF
TRBJ2-1 once TRBV9 . TGTGCCAGCAGCGTAGGCCTAGCGCCTTACAATGAGCAGTTCTTC CASSVGLAPYNEQFF
TRBJ1-6 . TRBV2 . TGTGCCAGCGTCCTCGGGGTTGGTAATTCACCCCTCCACTTT CASVLGVGNSPLHF
TRBJ2-5 . TRBV5-1 . TGCGCCAGCAGCTCCGGACAGACTATGCAAGAGACCCAGTACTTC CASSSGQTMQETQYF
TRBJ2-7 many TRBV4-1 . TGCGCCAGCAGCCAAGATCCGGGACTCTTTTACGAGCAGTACTTC CASSQDPGLFYEQYF
TRBJ2-7 . TRBV7-2 TRBD1 TGTGCCAGCAGTTTACCCAGCACCGGGACAGGGAATTTCTACGAGCAGTACTTC CASSLPSTGTGNFYEQYF
TRBJ2-7 . TRBV6-5 . TGTGCCAGCAGTCCCAAGGGGAAGAGCTCCTACGAGCAGTACTTC CASSPKGKSSYEQYF
TRBJ2-4 . TRBV2 . TGTGCCAGCAGCCAGAACTGGGAGATCCTAGCCAAAAACATTCAGTACTTC CASSQNWEILAKNIQYF
TRBJ1-1 . TRBV6-6 . TGTGCCAGCACCCTTATAGGGGATCCTGAAGCTTTCTTT CASTLIGDPEAFF
TRBJ1-1 . TRBV19 . TGTGCCAGTAGTGCGACCGACTCGAACACTGAAGCTTTCTTT CASSATDSNTEAFF
TRBJ1-1 few TRBV6-2/TRBV6-3 . TGTGCCAGCAGTTGGGGGGATACTGAAGCTTTCTTT CASSWGDTEAFF
TRBJ1-5 . TRBV2 . TGTGCCAGCAGTCCGGGGTCGCGGAGCAATCAGCCCCAGCATTTT CASSPGSRSNQPQHF
TRBJ2-5 . TRBV28 TRBD1 TGTGCCAGCAGTCAGCCGGGACAGGGTGGTGAGCAGTACTTC CASSQPGQGGEQYF
TRBJ2-3 . TRBV6-9 . TGTGCCAGCAGTTATTGCCCGCTAGAGAACACAGATACGCAGTATTTT CASSYCPLENTDTQYF
TRBJ2-7 . TRBV4-3 TRBD2 TGCGCCAGCAGCCAAACTGGCGGGAGGGGCCCCTACGAGCAGTACTTC CASSQTGGRGPYEQYF
TRBJ2-7 once TRBV27 . TGTGCCAGCAGTTTAAGCCGCAGGGGCCCAAACGAGCAGTACTTC CASSLSRRGPNEQYF
TRBJ2-7 . TRBV7-6 TRBD2 TGTGCCAGCAGCTTAGAAACTAGCGGGAGATACGAGCAGTACTTC CASSLETSGRYEQYF
TRBJ2-7 . TRBV6-2/TRBV6-3 TRBD1 TGTGCCAGCAGTATCCGGGACAGGAGCTACGAGCAGTACTTC CASSIRDRSYEQYF
TRBJ2-3 few TRBV5-1 TRBD2 TGCGCCAGCAGCTTGGGGCTAGCGGGAATTACAGATACGCAGTATTTT CASSLGLAGITDTQYF
TRBJ2-7 few TRBV4-1 . TGCGCCAGCAGCCAAGTCCGGGCCCTACCGGGGGAGCAGTACTTC CASSQVRALPGEQYF
TRBJ1-2 . TRBV4-1 . TGCGCCAGCAGCCTATCCCCTTTGGAGGTGGAGGGCTATGGCTACACCTTC CASSLSPLEVEGYGYTF